These 29 T cell receptor beta chains share one sample of origin, sequenced in a study of blood T cells in healthy people across ages. Using a J-beta primer mix together with a sample-barcoded 5' primer, a second PCR was run for roughly 7 to 12 cycles. TCRdb ran MiXCR on the 5' RACE reads and lists one entry per CDR3 protein. The sample has 1.5 million to 2 million distinct CDR3 sequences, around 42% seen once. Sequencing used blood. These receptors all stem from a human donor in good health.

The chain links TRBV6-4 to TRBJ2-1; possibly TRBD1 or TRBD2 for D (5 bases each). The germline V and J ends were trimmed by 7 bases and 3 bases, with 28 bases remaining between them. The CDR3 totals 19 residues. Germline V gene lookup returns CDR1 MRHNA and CDR2 SNTAGT. The CDR3 sequence is CASTDPGPTLVHNYNEQFF. The CDR3 DNA reads as TGTGCCAGCACGGACCCGGGACCTACCCTTGTCCACAACTACAATGAGCAGTTCTTC.

This clonotype turned up a few times. The V call is TRBV29-1, the J call TRBJ2-5, with D possibly TRBD2 on 6 matching bases. Judging by the DNA end, TRBJ2-7 fits better; the J call may be wrong. The CDR3 extends over 11 amino acids. The germline V gene has CDR1 SQVTM and CDR2 ANQGSEA. CDR3 bases: TGCAGCGTTGTTCTCGGGAGCGAGCAGTACTTC. It is translated as CSVVLGSEQYF.

The chain links TRBV5-1 to TRBJ2-5, with D perhaps TRBD1 or TRBD2 (5 bases each). The CDR3 covers 15 residues. Germline V lookup: CDR1 SGHRS, CDR2 YFSETQ. V lost 3 bases and J lost 7, with 19 bases in between. CDR3 protein: CASSWAGDSRGTQYF. CDR3 in DNA: TGCGCCAGCAGCTGGGCCGGGGATAGTAGGGGGACCCAGTACTTC.

This clonotype was found a few times. The V call is TRBV5-1, the J call TRBJ2-1; D ambiguous. From germline, CDR1 is SGHRS and CDR2 YFSETQ. V dropped 2 bases and J dropped 8 bases, with 11 bases sitting between them. This CDR3 contains 13 residues. The CDR3 spells CASSFNRVDEQFF. The CDR3 coding sequence is TGCGCCAGCAGCTTTAATCGAGTCGATGAGCAGTTCTTC.

This clonotype was seen a single time. The CDR3 spells CASSTTSGRTNEQFF. CDR3 nucleotides: TGTGCCAGCAGCACCACTAGCGGGAGGACCAATGAGCAGTTCTTC. The chain carries TRBV7-9 and TRBJ2-1; 12 bases agree with TRBD2. This CDR3 comprises 15 residues. The germline V gene encodes CDR1 SEHNR and CDR2 FQNEAQ (reference sequence). The ends lost 5 bases at V and 6 bases at J; junction bases unmatched: 5.

This chain joins TRBV6-2 or TRBV6-3 and TRBJ1-2; D remains unclear. The V and J ends lost 8 bases and 8 bases respectively, with 9 bases between them. This CDR3 is 10 amino acids long. The germline gives CDR1 MNHEY, CDR2 SVGEGT. The CDR3 spells CASGFMGYTF. The CDR3 nucleotides read TGTGCCAGCGGTTTCATGGGCTACACCTTC.

The genes are TRBV20-1 and TRBJ1-4, with a tentative D call TRBD1 (6 bases). Germline CDR1 reads DFQATT; CDR2 reads SNEGSKA (reference sequence). Trimming took 5 bases from V and 6 from J, leaving 13 bases between them. The CDR3 is 13 amino acids. This CDR3 reads CSALRGGHEKLFF. DNA for the CDR3: TGCAGTGCTCTTCGGGGGGGCCATGAAAAACTGTTTTTT.

J is TRBJ2-1 and V is TRBV6-2 or TRBV6-3, with no clear D. The CDR3 extends over 13 amino acids. The ends were cut back, 0 bases at V and 8 bases at J, with 8 bases in the middle. In germline, CDR1 is MNHEY, CDR2 SVGEGT. CDR3 in DNA: TGTGCCAGCAGTTACTCGTCTCATGATGAGCAGTTCTTC. Translating it yields CASSYSSHDEQFF.

This clonotype came up a few times. The chain combines TRBV6-5 with TRBJ2-4, with a possible D match to TRBD1 (6 bases). The CDR3 is made up of 17 amino acids. V lost 0 bases and J lost 5, with 17 bases in between. Per the germline V gene, CDR1 is MNHEY and CDR2 is SVGAGI. CDR3 in amino acids: CASSYSPPQGMENIQYF. The DNA of the CDR3 is TGTGCCAGCAGTTACTCCCCACCGCAGGGGATGGAAAACATTCAGTACTTC.

On this clonotype itself: One end of the junction varies from germline; a read error may be responsible. This chain links TRBV29-1 with TRBJ1-2, with D maybe TRBD1 (5 bases). The CDR3 is made up of 13 amino acids. Looked up from germline, CDR1 is SQVTM and CDR2 is ANQGSEA. The CDR3 here is CSVRGRLNYDYTF. The CDR3 DNA reads as TGCAGCGTGAGGGGACGACTAAACTATGACTACACCTTC.

The chain carries TRBV5-1 and TRBJ2-7; 13 nucleotides agree with TRBD2. Germline V gene lookup returns CDR1 SGHRS and CDR2 YFSETQ. The CDR3 has 16 residues. After removal of 4 bases from V and 2 bases from J, the junction contained 6 bases not matched to a gene. The CDR3 DNA is TGCGCCAGCAGCCCTACTAGCGGGGGGGACACCTACGAGCAGTACTTC. This codes for CASSPTSGGDTYEQYF.

This clonotype was counted a few times. The rearrangement uses TRBV7-2 and TRBJ1-2, with TRBD1 as a possible D gene (5 bases). The CDR3 spans 14 residues. Trimming stripped 1 base from V and 7 bases from J, with 13 bases between. Germline-derived CDR1 and CDR2 are SGHTA and FQGNSA. Here the CDR3 DNA reads TGTGCCAGCAGCTTAGTAGGGGCACAGAGTGGCTACACCTTC. It yields the protein CASSLVGAQSGYTF.

The V and J genes are TRBV20-1 and TRBJ1-2, with TRBD1 matching over 7 bases. CDR1 and CDR2 (germline): DFQATT, SNEGSKA (reference sequence). The CDR3 is made up of 13 amino acids. The junction had 8 bases not matched to a gene; V was cut back by 6 bases and J by 4 bases. The CDR3 loop is CSARGRQGYGYTF. CDR3 bases: TGCAGTGCGAGGGGGCGCCAAGGCTATGGCTACACCTTC.

This clonotype was recorded at least ten times. The chain couples TRBV12-3 or TRBV12-4 to TRBJ2-1; D is unclear. Trimming cost V 3 bases and J 7 bases, with 7 bases left between them. The CDR3 spans 12 residues. DNA of the CDR3: TGTGCCAGCAGTTTGGCGCCAAATGAGCAGTTCTTC. The encoded protein is CASSLAPNEQFF.

Worth noting for this clonotype: Relative to the germline gene, one junction end is altered; a read error may explain this. The chain links TRBV12-3 or TRBV12-4 to TRBJ1-2; 7 bases align to TRBD1. The CDR3 sequence is 13 residues long. The CDR3 loop reads CASRTAGGYGYTF. The CDR3 coding sequence is TGTGCGAGCAGAACGGCAGGGGGCTATGGCTACACCTTC.

This clonotype was counted only a few times. The rearrangement joins TRBV6-1 to TRBJ2-3; D might be TRBD1 (6 bases). CDR1 and CDR2 from the germline V gene are MNHNS and SASEGT. Trimming took 8 bases from V and 3 from J, leaving 12 bases between them. The CDR3 sequence is 13 residues long. CDR3 in amino acids: CASGGSGTDTQYF. In DNA form, the CDR3 reads TGTGCCAGCGGGGGCTCTGGTACAGATACGCAGTATTTT.

CDR3 protein: CASSIAPDTYEQYF. In nucleotides, the CDR3 is TGTGCCAGTAGTATAGCCCCGGACACTTACGAGCAGTACTTC. J is TRBJ2-7 and V is TRBV19; possible D gene TRBD1, 5 bases. The CDR3 is 14 amino acids. The V end lost 1 base, the J end lost 4 bases, and 11 bases lay between the germline ends. The germline gives CDR1 LNHDA, CDR2 SQIVND (reference sequence).

The chain joins TRBV7-3 to TRBJ1-2; D call uncertain. V was pared by 0 bases and J by 6 bases, with 20 bases between. Germline CDR1 and CDR2: SGHTA and FQGTGA. There are 17 residues in the CDR3. The CDR3 DNA follows: TGTGCCAGCAGCTTAACCTGGGCAGGCTCCAGGTTGAATGGCTACACCTTC. This gives the protein CASSLTWAGSRLNGYTF.

V is TRBV13 and J is TRBJ2-1, with D possibly TRBD2 on 5 matching bases. This CDR3 has 14 residues. With 6 bases removed from V and 6 bases from J, the gap between germline ends came to 15 bases. Germline V lookup: CDR1 PRHDT, CDR2 FYEKMQ (reference sequence). The CDR3 DNA reads TGTGCCAGCAGTCCATACGGACGGGGCAATGAGCAGTTCTTC. It specifies CASSPYGRGNEQFF.

This chain joins TRBV11-3 and TRBJ2-3; possible D gene TRBD2, 5 bases. Trimming left V 6 bases short and J 4 bases short, with 8 bases between. Germline CDR1 reads SGHNT; CDR2 reads YENEEA. This CDR3 spans 12 amino acids. Written as DNA, the CDR3 is TGTGCCAGCAGGCAGGAGGCAGATACGCAGTATTTT. Protein sequence: CASRQEADTQYF.

The rearrangement uses TRBV7-2 and TRBJ1-2, with no clear D. This CDR3 contains 17 residues. Trimming took off 3 bases at V and 0 bases at J, with 17 bases between the two ends. Germline assignment: CDR1 SGHTA and CDR2 FQGNSA. The CDR3 sequence: CASSFRPISQSNYGYTF. The CDR3 coding sequence is TGTGCCAGCAGCTTCCGACCGATATCCCAATCTAACTATGGCTACACCTTC.

This clonotype was recorded a few times. This chain joins TRBV12-3 or TRBV12-4 and TRBJ2-3; D unresolved. The CDR3 loop spans 13 amino acids. Trimming left V 7 bases short and J 6 bases short, with 14 bases between. In DNA form, the CDR3 reads TGTGCCAGCACCGTGAACCCCGGGGATACGCAGTATTTT. Amino acids: CASTVNPGDTQYF.

This clonotype was picked up one time. CDR3: CASKLGQGLAEAFF. The CDR3 nucleotides read TGTGCCAGCAAACTGGGACAGGGGCTAGCTGAAGCTTTCTTT. The rearrangement joins TRBV27 to TRBJ1-1; 10 bases are a match to TRBD1. The CDR3 spans 14 residues. J was trimmed by 6 bases and V by 7 bases; bases with no gene match: 8. Per the germline V gene, CDR1 is MNHEY and CDR2 is SMNVEV (reference sequence).

This clonotype was detected a few times. The chain recombines TRBV4-3 with TRBJ1-4; D might be TRBD1 (5 bases). The V gene's germline CDR1 is LGHNA and CDR2 YSLEER. V gave up 0 bases and J gave up 13 bases, with 18 bases separating them. The CDR3 is 15 residues long. The CDR3 nucleotides are TGCGCCAGCAGCCAAGAATATACGGGGGAATGGGGACTGTTTTTT. Translation gives CASSQEYTGEWGLFF.

This clonotype has a handful of counts. V gene TRBV29-1 combines with J gene TRBJ2-1; 9 bases are a match to TRBD1. Per the germline V gene, CDR1 is SQVTM and CDR2 is ANQGSEA. The CDR3 extends over 13 amino acids. V trimming: 4 bases; J trimming: 5 bases; junction bases outside the gene matches: 3. In DNA, the CDR3 is TGCAGCGTTGGCCGGGACAGGGACAATGAGCAGTTCTTC. Amino acid sequence: CSVGRDRDNEQFF.

CDR3 sequence (DNA): TGTGCCAGCAGCTTTACAGGGCCCTTGGGGGGCTACACCTTC. It specifies CASSFTGPLGGYTF. The chain employs TRBV7-2 and TRBJ1-2; the D gene is possibly TRBD1 (6 bases). Germline V gene lookup returns CDR1 SGHTA and CDR2 FQGNSA. Trimming stripped 3 bases from V and 8 bases from J, with 16 bases between. The CDR3 sequence is 14 residues long. The variable domain in full, completed from reference TRBV7-2 and TRBJ1-2, reads GAGVSQSPSNKVTEKGKDVELRCDPISGHTALYWYRQSLGQGLEFLIYFQGNSAPDKSGLPSDRFSAERTGGSVSTLTIQRTQQEDSAVYLCASSFTGPLGGYTFGSGTRLTVV.

This clonotype turned up a few times. The V and J genes are TRBV5-1 and TRBJ1-2; 7 bases fit TRBD1. CDR3 size: 15 residues. Germline V gene data show CDR1 as SGHRS and CDR2 as YFSETQ. The ends lost 2 bases at V and 2 bases at J; junction bases unmatched: 6. CDR3 protein: CASSFTGTDNYGYTF. CDR3 DNA sequence: TGCGCCAGCAGCTTTACCGGGACAGACAACTATGGCTACACCTTC.

The V gene is TRBV11-3, the J gene TRBJ2-5; no clear D gene. CDR3 length: 14 amino acids. Trimming removed 5 bases at V and 5 bases at J, with 15 bases between. Germline CDR1 is SGHNT and CDR2 is YENEEA. The CDR3 region is CASSPTRTGETQYF. The CDR3 DNA reads as TGTGCCAGCAGCCCAACACGGACCGGGGAGACCCAGTACTTC.

This clonotype turned up a few times. The chain couples TRBV2 to TRBJ1-1; D is undetermined. CDR1 and CDR2 from the germline V gene are SNHLY and FYNNEI. Trimming removed 7 bases at V and 3 bases at J, with 18 bases between. This CDR3 is built from 15 residues. In DNA, the CDR3 is TGTGCCAGCATTGCGGTCACGCGCCCGGACACTGAAGCTTTCTTT. Translation: CASIAVTRPDTEAFF.